This T cell receptor (beta chain) was captured by sequencing in a study of CD8 T cells in Susac syndrome. Study-level background: Blood was drawn from Susac syndrome patients while they were therapy-naive, on corticosteroids, or on intravenous immunoglobulin alone.

Reverse transcription of 0.5 to 1 ug RNA was performed with random hexamers. The TCR beta CDR3 was amplified by immunoSEQ multiplex PCR across 54 Vbeta, 13 Jbeta. TCRdb ran MiXCR on the immunoSEQ multiplex PCR reads and lists one entry per CDR3 protein. The sample includes 150,000 to 200,000 distinct CDR3 sequences, around 94% of them seen just once. Patients with Susac syndrome fulfilled recently defined diagnostic criteria for definite or probable disease. It was negative isolation that provided the CD8+ and CD4+ T cells, whereas TEMRA cells were enriched by FACS. The CDR3 is 22 residues long. V dropped 2 bases and J dropped 2; count of bases not matched to a gene: 18.

V usage is TRBV12-3 or TRBV12-4 and J usage is TRBJ2-5, with TRBD2 identical over 15 bases. The TCR originated in a human donor with Susac syndrome. What was sequenced was CD4+ T cells from PBMCs. The CDR3 coding sequence is TGTGCCAGCAGTTTACAGTGGGGTCTTGGGACTAGCGGGGGGAAGTTTCAAGAGACCCAGTACTTC. Its translation is CASSLQWGLGTSGGKFQETQYF.